Below are 12 T cell receptor beta chains sequenced from a single sample in a study of blood T cell repertoires in COVID-19 (dated by TCRdb to 2020 to 2021). The protocol used for the library was the immunoSEQ multiplex PCR assay. TCRdb obtained this table from immuneACCESS and retained in-frame rearrangements with V and J assigned. These tables miss some clones; where compared with another copy, unresolved V genes account for less than half of the shortfall, and the remainder is unexplained. This sample has some 400,000 clones in its table, and roughly 86% of those were observed once. The biggest ten clones account for roughly a tenth of the sample. The sequencing input was peripheral blood. These receptors came from a woman in her twenties or thirties with COVID-19, enrolled during active disease.

This chain connects TRBV19 to TRBJ1-5, with D tentatively TRBD1 (5 bases). Germline V gene sequence: CDR1 LNHDA, CDR2 SQIVND (reference sequence). Deletions cut 7 bases from V and 0 bases from J, with 13 bases between. The CDR3 is 15 amino acids. CDR3 region: CASTPGGTSNQPQHF. DNA of the CDR3: TGTGCCAGTACCCCCGGGGGGACTAGCAATCAGCCCCAGCATTTT.

The rearrangement joins TRBV13 to TRBJ2-7, with 9 bases aligning to TRBD2. This CDR3 contains 16 residues. J was trimmed by 2 bases and V by 5 bases; bases with no gene match: 10. The V gene's germline CDR1 is PRHDT and CDR2 FYEKMQ (reference sequence). Here the CDR3 DNA reads TGTGCCAGCAGCCCTGAGGGCCTAGCGGGAACCTACGAGCAGTACTTC. Protein: CASSPEGLAGTYEQYF.

This clone came up a few times. The genes are TRBV30 and TRBJ1-1; TRBD1 is a possible D gene (5 bases). The CDR3 extends over 14 amino acids. The germline V gene has CDR1 GTSNPN and CDR2 SVGIG (reference sequence). V shed 0 bases and J shed 5 bases, with 13 bases lying between them. This CDR3 is CAWSVRREGTEAFF. The CDR3 DNA sequence: TGTGCCTGGAGTGTACGCAGGGAGGGAACTGAAGCTTTCTTT.

With respect to this clone: An end of the junction does not agree with germline; a read error may underlie this. The J gene is TRBJ2-7, the V gene TRBV11-2, with D tentatively TRBD2 (7 bases). Germline V gene sequence: CDR1 SGHAT, CDR2 FQNNGV. The CDR3 is 12 residues long. Written as DNA, the CDR3 is TGTGCCAGCAGTCTCACGGGGGCGGGAGCCCACTTC. Encoded protein: CASSLTGAGAHF.

The CDR3: CASSLSGILDYEQYF. DNA of the CDR3: TGTGCCAGCAGCTTATCAGGGATCTTAGACTACGAGCAGTACTTC. V usage is TRBV7-9 and J usage is TRBJ2-7; maybe TRBD1 (5 bases). Between the trimmed V and J ends, which lost 2 bases and 3 bases, there was a span of 14 bases. Per germline, CDR1 SEHNR and CDR2 FQNEAQ (reference sequence). The CDR3 is 15 amino acids.

The chain carries TRBV19 and TRBJ2-2, with D possibly matching TRBD1 (5 bases). Trimming took off 8 bases at V and 5 bases at J, with 18 bases between the two ends. The CDR3 spans 15 residues. Germline V CDR1 and CDR2: LNHDA, SQIVND (reference sequence). CDR3 DNA: TGTGCCAGTCAAGACAGTACTCGTACAACCGGGGAGCTGTTTTTT. This encodes CASQDSTRTTGELFF. Based on the CDR3 plus reference TRBV19 and TRBJ2-2, the full variable domain is DGGITQSPKYLFRKEGQNVTLSCEQNLNHDAMYWYRQDPGQGLRLIYYSQIVNDFQKGDIAEGYSVSREKKESFPLTVTSAQKNPTAFYLCASQDSTRTTGELFFGEGSRLTVL.

The CDR3 DNA sequence: TGTGCCAGCAGTAGGGGCCATAATCAGCCCCAGCATTTT. Translation gives CASSRGHNQPQHF. The chain combines TRBV6-5 with TRBJ1-5, with D perhaps matching TRBD1 (5 bases). The CDR3 length is 13 residues. Trimming took 5 bases from V and 4 from J, leaving 9 bases between them. CDR1 and CDR2 (germline): MNHEY, SVGAGI.

This clone appeared a single time. This specimen includes other DNA sequences encoding the same CDR3. V is TRBV29-1 and J is TRBJ1-1, with D hard to call. V was trimmed by 6 bases and J by 5 bases, leaving 10 bases between them. This CDR3 region has 11 residues. Germline V gene data show CDR1 as SQVTM and CDR2 as ANQGSEA. DNA of the CDR3: TGCAGCGTAGGAGGTGGGACTGAAGCTTTCTTT. It translates to CSVGGGTEAFF.

The count of this clone is one. The chain couples TRBV28 to TRBJ1-2, with D unresolved. Germline values: CDR1 MDHEN, CDR2 SYDVKM. CDR3 length: 14 residues. Trimming took 8 bases from V and 3 from J, leaving 16 bases between them. The CDR3 loop reads CASGEVSSHYGYTF. In nucleotides, the CDR3 is TGTGCCAGCGGGGAGGTTAGTTCCCACTATGGCTACACCTTC.

This chain joins TRBV19 and TRBJ2-1, with 10 bases aligning to TRBD2. CDR3 length: 13 amino acids. The J segment lost 8 bases and the V segment lost 10 bases, leaving 8 bases of the junction unmatched. Germline V lookup: CDR1 LNHDA, CDR2 SQIVND (reference sequence). The CDR3 nucleotides are TGTGCCACCCGGGCTAGCGGGAGTGATGAGCAGTTCTTC. It specifies CATRASGSDEQFF.

The chain joins TRBV28 to TRBJ1-2, with TRBD1 as a possible D gene (6 bases). Germline assignment: CDR1 MDHEN and CDR2 SYDVKM. There are 12 residues in the CDR3. Trimming removed 2 bases at V and 10 bases at J, with 11 bases between. The CDR3 DNA reads TGTGCCAGCAGTTTAGTCCAGGGGAACTACACCTTC. Translation: CASSLVQGNYTF.

On this clone: It is likely a read error: a sequence one base away is far more abundant. The V gene is TRBV7-2, the J gene TRBJ1-1; no clear D gene. Germline V lookup: CDR1 SGHTA, CDR2 FQGNSA. There are 13 residues in the CDR3. V was clipped by 2 bases and J by 0 bases, with 4 bases between them. The CDR3 is CASSLYMNTEAFF. The DNA for the CDR3 is TGTGCCAGCAGCTTATACATGAACACTGAAGCTTTCTTT.